This TCR beta chain was recorded in a study of brain T cells in children with intractable seizures. Study-wide findings and caveats: Clones missing pre-surgery may reflect undersampling of that blood sample.

This clone was picked up a small number of times. The target antigen is unknown. Germline V gene data show CDR1 as MNHEY and CDR2 as SMNVEV (reference sequence). The V end lost 5 bases, the J end lost 0 bases, and 31 bases lay between the germline ends. This CDR3 has 22 amino acids. This sample's time point: blood from clinic visit 5 months post-surgery; TSC patient then seizure free. Sequencing was performed with immunoSEQ multiplex PCR; in TCRdb, only in-frame clones are kept and a portion is missing. The sample lists about 340,000 clones; over 85% were seen once. The specimen comprised peripheral blood, sampled 4 to 6 months after surgery. This sequence joins TRBV27 and TRBJ1-4; tentative D call: TRBD1 (6 bases). This clonotype originated in a boy under two years old with tuberous sclerosis and intractable seizures. The CDR3 nucleotides read TGTGCCAGCAGTCGTCGACAGGTCCGTGGGTTTTCCCTCATTGCAACTAATGAAAAACTGTTTTTT. This codes for CASSRRQVRGFSLIATNEKLFF.